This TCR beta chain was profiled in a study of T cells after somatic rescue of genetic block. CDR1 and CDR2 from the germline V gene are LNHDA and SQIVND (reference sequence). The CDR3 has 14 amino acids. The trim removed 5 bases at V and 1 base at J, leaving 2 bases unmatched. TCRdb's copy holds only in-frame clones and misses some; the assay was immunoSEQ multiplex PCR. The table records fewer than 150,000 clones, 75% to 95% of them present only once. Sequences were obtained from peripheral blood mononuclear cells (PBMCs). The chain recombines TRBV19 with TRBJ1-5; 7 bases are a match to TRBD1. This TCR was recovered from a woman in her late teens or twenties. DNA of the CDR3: TGTGCCAGTAGTTTGACAGGGAGCAATCAGCCCCAGCATTTT. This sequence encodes CASSLTGSNQPQHF.